These T cell receptor beta chains were read from a single sample in a study of tumor-infiltrating lymphocytes in primary liver carcinoma. TCRdb reanalysed the multiplex PCR reads using MiXCR and keeps one entry per CDR3 protein. Of about 100,000 distinct CDR3 sequences listed, approximately 70% are singletons. Sequencing used liver tumor tissue from sampling region 2. These receptors came from a woman in her sixties with primary liver carcinoma and hepatitis B virus infection. The CDR3 runs from the conserved cysteine through the conserved F or W. The D gene is left open where the match is weak. Clone size is given for some rows only: seen once, a few or many times, or a class if the clone is expanded.

V	size	J	D	DNA	CDR3
TRBV12-3/TRBV12-4	.	TRBJ2-3	TRBD2	TGTGCCAGCAATTTAGCCCAAGCGGGACCGAAGGCGCAGTATTTT	CASNLAQAGPKAQYF
TRBV11-3	few	TRBJ2-7	TRBD2	TGTGCCAGCACATGGACTAGCGGGAGCTACGAGCAATACTTC	CASTWTSGSYEQYF
TRBV12-3/TRBV12-4	.	TRBJ2-1	.	TGTGCCCGCAGTTTAAGGAGGGCGGGCCACAATGAGCAGTGCTTC	CARSLRRAGHNEQCF
TRBV29-1	few	TRBJ2-7	.	TGCAGCGTTGAAGAGGGGACACCAGGCTCCTGCGAGCAGTACTTC	CSVEEGTPGSCEQYF
TRBV11-2	.	TRBJ2-5	.	TGTGCCAGCAGCCACCGGTGGACAGACCTGCGCGAGACCCAGTATTTC	CASSHRWTDLRETQYF
TRBV19	.	TRBJ2-1	TRBD2	TGTGCCAGTAGTACGGGAGCGGGGGTCAATGAGCAGTTCTTC	CASSTGAGVNEQFF
TRBV11-2	.	TRBJ2-7	TRBD2	TGTGCCTGTAACTTACAAGGCGGGAGCACGCCTTACGTGCAGTACTTC	CACNLQGGSTPYVQYF
TRBV28	.	TRBJ2-6	.	TGTGCCAGCACCCCGCCCCAGGGGAAGGGGTCTGGGGTCAACGTCCTGACTTTC	CASTPPQGKGSGVNVLTF
TRBV11-2	.	TRBJ1-5	.	TGTGCCAACAGCTGCGTCGGTCGCAATCAGCTCCAGCATTTT	CANSCVGRNQLQHF
TRBV6-2/TRBV6-3	.	TRBJ2-5	TRBD1	TGTGCCAGCAGCTACCCGGGACAGGGGGCAGGGACCCAGTACTTC	CASSYPGQGAGTQYF
TRBV4-1	.	TRBJ2-1	.	TGCGCCAGCAGCAATGGCCTGGAGGGGTATCTCTACAATGAGCAGTTCTTC	CASSNGLEGYLYNEQFF
TRBV6-6	.	TRBJ2-2	.	TGTGCCAGTGCGATTCTCGGAGGCGGGGATCTGTTTTTT	CASAILGGGDLFF
TRBV6-6	.	TRBJ1-5	.	TGTGCCAGCAGTTACACGAGCTCCGGGGAGTCAAATCAGCCCCAGCATTTT	CASSYTSSGESNQPQHF
TRBV29-1	.	TRBJ1-5	.	TGCAGCGTTGGCGGCAGGGACGCCTGTCAGGTCCAGCATTTT	CSVGGRDACQVQHF
TRBV18	.	TRBJ2-7	TRBD1	TGTGCCAGCTCACCCATCCCCACAGGGGGCGTCTACGAGCAGTACTTC	CASSPIPTGGVYEQYF
TRBV11-3	.	TRBJ2-1	.	TGTGCCAGCGGCTCCCCGTTCGACAGCCCCGATGGGCAGTTCTTC	CASGSPFDSPDGQFF
TRBV29-1	.	TRBJ2-1	TRBD2	TGCAGCGCCGATGGGGGGACTAATAATGAGCAGTTCTTC	CSADGGTNNEQFF
TRBV5-4	.	TRBJ1-1	.	TGTGTCAGCAGCTTGATCACTTTGGGTGACACTGAAGCTTTCTTT	CVSSLITLGDTEAFF
TRBV29-1	.	TRBJ2-3	TRBD2	TGCAGCGTCCCGGGACTAGCGGGGGGCACAGGTACGCAGTATTTT	CSVPGLAGGTGTQYF
TRBV11-3	few	TRBJ2-3	TRBD2	TGTACTAGCAGCTTCAGGACTAGCACCGATACGCAGTATTTT	CTSSFRTSTDTQYF
TRBV28	.	TRBJ2-5	.	TGTGCCAGCGCCGAAGACAGGCGACGAGAGACCCAGTACTTC	CASAEDRRRETQYF
TRBV28	once	TRBJ2-7	TRBD1	TGTGCCAGCAGTTTAGGACTACCGGGACAGGGCCGGCTTAGGTGGTACTTC	CASSLGLPGQGRLRWYF
TRBV12-3/TRBV12-4	.	TRBJ1-6	.	TGTGCCAGCAGTTTAGCGGGGGAGATAGGGGACTATTCACCCCTCCACTTT	CASSLAGEIGDYSPLHF
TRBV12-3/TRBV12-4	.	TRBJ1-2	.	TGTGCCAGCAGCCGGGAAGTACATGGCTACACCTTC	CASSREVHGYTF
TRBV7-8	many	TRBJ2-1	TRBD2	TGTGCCAGCAGCGTCGGAGGGGACTACACCTACAATGAGCAGTTCTTC	CASSVGGDYTYNEQFF
TRBV11-2	.	TRBJ2-2	.	TGTGTCAGCAGCTTAGATCCTTACCCCACCGGGGAGCTGCTTTTT	CVSSLDPYPTGELLF
TRBV30	few	TRBJ1-5	TRBD1	TGTGACTGGAGTGTAAGGGACAGGTTTACAAGTGACGGTCAGCCCCAGCATTTT	CDWSVRDRFTSDGQPQHF
TRBV29-1	.	TRBJ2-7	TRBD2	TGCAGCGTTGAGTACAGCGGGAGGTCGCCCTACGAGCAGTACTTC	CSVEYSGRSPYEQYF
TRBV29-1	.	TRBJ2-3	TRBD2	TGCAGCGTTACCGGGACTAGCGACACAGATATGCAATATTTT	CSVTGTSDTDMQYF
TRBV5-1	few	TRBJ1-1	TRBD1	TGCGCCAGCAGCTTGCAACCAGGGGGAGGTGGGGACACTGAAGCTTTCTTT	CASSLQPGGGGDTEAFF
TRBV2	.	TRBJ2-1	.	TGTGCCAGCAGTGAGGATTACACACATGAGCAGTTCTTC	CASSEDYTHEQFF
TRBV14	.	TRBJ1-2	.	TGTGCCAGCACTCAGACTAGGGTTGGCTACACCTTC	CASTQTRVGYTF
TRBV10-3	.	TRBJ2-1	TRBD1	TGTGCCACCAGTACGACAGGGTCCTACAATGTGCAGTTCTTC	CATSTTGSYNVQFF
TRBV11-3	.	TRBJ1-2	.	TGTGCCAGCAGCTCTGGCCTCCAGGGCCGGGTAACCGATGACTACACCTTC	CASSSGLQGRVTDDYTF
TRBV6-2/TRBV6-3	once	TRBJ1-2	.	TGTGCCAGCGGCGGAGGAACTACCACCGGCTACACCTTC	CASGGGTTTGYTF
TRBV6-5	.	TRBJ2-1	TRBD2	TGTGCCAGCAGATACTTAAGCGGGAGTGTAGCCTACAATGAGCAGTTCTTC	CASRYLSGSVAYNEQFF
TRBV11-2	.	TRBJ1-2	.	TGTGCCAGCAGCTTAGACCCAGGGACCTACTGTAGCTACACCTTC	CASSLDPGTYCSYTF
TRBV11-2	.	TRBJ2-7	TRBD2	TGTGCCAGCAACTCAGTTCGACTAGCGCACGAGCAATACTTC	CASNSVRLAHEQYF
TRBV19	.	TRBJ2-2	TRBD1	TGTGCCAGTCGCCTGGGGGACAGGGTACGGACCGGGGAGCTGTTTTTT	CASRLGDRVRTGELFF
TRBV7-3	.	TRBJ2-7	.	TGTGCCAGCCACTTAAATCAGGCTCACGAGCAATACTTC	CASHLNQAHEQYF
TRBV12-3/TRBV12-4	.	TRBJ2-3	TRBD2	TGTGCCAGCAGGAGGAGACTAGCGTGGGTCACATATACGCAGTATTTT	CASRRRLAWVTYTQYF
TRBV7-9	.	TRBJ1-4	.	TGTGCCAGCAGCTTAGTGGGGTATGCAACTAATGAAAAACTGTTTTTT	CASSLVGYATNEKLFF
TRBV6-2/TRBV6-3	.	TRBJ2-3	.	TGTGTCAACAGTTACGCTGGCGTGGTTACGCAGTATTTT	CVNSYAGVVTQYF
TRBV5-1	few	TRBJ1-2	.	TGCGCCAGCAGCTTGCCGGGATCTGGCTATGGCTACACCTTC	CASSLPGSGYGYTF